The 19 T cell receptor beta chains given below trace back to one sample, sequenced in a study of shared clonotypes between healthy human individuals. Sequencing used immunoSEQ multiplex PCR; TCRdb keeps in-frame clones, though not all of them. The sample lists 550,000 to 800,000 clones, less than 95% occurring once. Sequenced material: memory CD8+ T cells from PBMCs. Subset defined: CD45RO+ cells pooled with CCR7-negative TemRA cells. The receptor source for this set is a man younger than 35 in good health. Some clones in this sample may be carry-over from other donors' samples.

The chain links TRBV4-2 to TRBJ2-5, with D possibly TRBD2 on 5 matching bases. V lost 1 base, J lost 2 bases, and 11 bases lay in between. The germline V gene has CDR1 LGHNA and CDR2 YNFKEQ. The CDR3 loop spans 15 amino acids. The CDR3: CASSQAPGIQETQYF. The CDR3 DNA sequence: TGTGCCAGCAGCCAAGCCCCGGGAATACAAGAGACCCAGTACTTC.

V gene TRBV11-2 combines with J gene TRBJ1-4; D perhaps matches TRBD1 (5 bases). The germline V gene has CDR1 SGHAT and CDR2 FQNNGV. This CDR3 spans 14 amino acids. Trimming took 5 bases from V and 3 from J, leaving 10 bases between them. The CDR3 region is CASSLRQSNEKLFF. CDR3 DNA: TGTGCCAGCAGCCTAAGACAGTCTAATGAAAAACTGTTTTTT.

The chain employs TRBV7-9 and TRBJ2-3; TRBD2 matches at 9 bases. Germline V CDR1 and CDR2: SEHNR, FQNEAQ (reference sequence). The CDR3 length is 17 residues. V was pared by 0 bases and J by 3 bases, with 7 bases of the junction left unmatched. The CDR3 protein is CASSLALAGVGTDTQYF. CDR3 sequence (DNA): TGTGCCAGCAGCTTAGCGTTAGCGGGAGTGGGGACAGATACGCAGTATTTT.

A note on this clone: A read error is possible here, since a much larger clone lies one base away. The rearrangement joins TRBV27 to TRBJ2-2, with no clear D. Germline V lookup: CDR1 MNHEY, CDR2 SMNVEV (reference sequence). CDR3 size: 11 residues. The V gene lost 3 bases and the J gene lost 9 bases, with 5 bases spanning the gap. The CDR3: CASSFGWELFF. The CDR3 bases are TGTGCCAGCAGTTTTGGGTGGGAGCTGTTTTTT.

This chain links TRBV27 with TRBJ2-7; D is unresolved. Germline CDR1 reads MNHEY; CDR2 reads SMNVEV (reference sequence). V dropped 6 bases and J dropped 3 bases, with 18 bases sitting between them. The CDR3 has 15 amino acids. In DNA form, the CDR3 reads TGTGCCAGCAGGTCAAGGATTTCCCAGAACTACGAGCAGTACTTC. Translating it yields CASRSRISQNYEQYF.

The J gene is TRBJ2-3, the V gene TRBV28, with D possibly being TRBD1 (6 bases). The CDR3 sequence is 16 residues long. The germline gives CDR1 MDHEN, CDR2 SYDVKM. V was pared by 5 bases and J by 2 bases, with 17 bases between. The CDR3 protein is CASSTEDSPYTDTQYF. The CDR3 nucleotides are TGTGCCAGCAGTACGGAGGACAGCCCATACACAGATACGCAGTATTTT.

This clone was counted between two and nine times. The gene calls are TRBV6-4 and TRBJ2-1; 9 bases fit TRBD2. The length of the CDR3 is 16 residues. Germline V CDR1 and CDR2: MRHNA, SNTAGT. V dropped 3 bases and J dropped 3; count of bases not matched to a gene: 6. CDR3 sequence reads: CASSESSSGDYNEQFF. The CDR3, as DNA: TGTGCCAGCAGTGAGTCCTCTAGCGGGGACTACAATGAGCAGTTCTTC.

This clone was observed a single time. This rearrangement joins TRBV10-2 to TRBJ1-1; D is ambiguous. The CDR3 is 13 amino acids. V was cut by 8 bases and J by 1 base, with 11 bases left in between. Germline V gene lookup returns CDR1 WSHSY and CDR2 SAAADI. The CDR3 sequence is CASSGRGNTEAFF. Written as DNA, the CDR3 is TGCGCCAGCTCTGGACGAGGGAACACTGAAGCTTTCTTT.

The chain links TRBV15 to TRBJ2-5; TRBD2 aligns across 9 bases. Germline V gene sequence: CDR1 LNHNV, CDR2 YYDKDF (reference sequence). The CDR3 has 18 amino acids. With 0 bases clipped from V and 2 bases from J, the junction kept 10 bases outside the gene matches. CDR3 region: CATSRDRGLAPDQETQYF. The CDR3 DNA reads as TGTGCCACCAGCAGAGATCGGGGACTAGCCCCTGATCAAGAGACCCAGTACTTC.

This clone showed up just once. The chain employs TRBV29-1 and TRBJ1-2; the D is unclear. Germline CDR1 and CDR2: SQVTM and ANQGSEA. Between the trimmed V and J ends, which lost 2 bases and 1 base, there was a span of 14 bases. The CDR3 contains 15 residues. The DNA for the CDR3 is TGCAGCGTTGAACCGTCCTCAGCACGTAACTATGGCTACACCTTC. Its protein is CSVEPSSARNYGYTF.

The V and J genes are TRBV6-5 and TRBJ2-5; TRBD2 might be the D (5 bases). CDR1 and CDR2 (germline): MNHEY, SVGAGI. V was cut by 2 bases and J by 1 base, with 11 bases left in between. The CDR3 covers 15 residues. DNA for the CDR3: TGTGCCAGCAGTTACGCGGGTACTGTCCAAGAGACCCAGTACTTC. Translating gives CASSYAGTVQETQYF.

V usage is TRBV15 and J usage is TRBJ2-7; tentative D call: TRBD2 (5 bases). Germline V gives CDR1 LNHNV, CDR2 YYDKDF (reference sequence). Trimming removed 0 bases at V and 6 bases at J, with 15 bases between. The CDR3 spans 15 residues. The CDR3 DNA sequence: TGTGCCACCAGCAGAGATCAGGAGGCCTCGGGCGAGCAGTACTTC. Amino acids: CATSRDQEASGEQYF.

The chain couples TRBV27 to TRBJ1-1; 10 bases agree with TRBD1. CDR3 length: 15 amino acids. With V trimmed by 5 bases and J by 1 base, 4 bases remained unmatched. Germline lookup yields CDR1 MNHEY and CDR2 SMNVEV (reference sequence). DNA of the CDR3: TGTGCCAGCAGTGCGACAGGGGGCCCGAACACTGAAGCTTTCTTT. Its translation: CASSATGGPNTEAFF.

The DNA of the CDR3 is TGTGCCATCAGTGAGATGGCAGGGAGGACGTACGAGCAGTACTTC. It codes for CAISEMAGRTYEQYF. The chain uses TRBV10-3 and TRBJ2-7; D perhaps matches TRBD2 (6 bases). Trimming removed 2 bases at V and 4 bases at J, with 15 bases between. The CDR3 is 15 amino acids. Germline V gives CDR1 ENHRY, CDR2 SYGVKD.

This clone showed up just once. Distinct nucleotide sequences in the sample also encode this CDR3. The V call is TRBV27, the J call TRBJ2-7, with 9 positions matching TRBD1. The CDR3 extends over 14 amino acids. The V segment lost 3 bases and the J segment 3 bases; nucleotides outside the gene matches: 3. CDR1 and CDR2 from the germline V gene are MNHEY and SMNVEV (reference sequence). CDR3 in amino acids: CASSFGTGIYEQYF. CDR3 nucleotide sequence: TGTGCCAGCAGTTTTGGGACAGGGATCTACGAGCAGTACTTC.

CDR3 loop: CASRSTHNYGYTF. CDR3 bases: TGTGCCAGCAGATCCACCCATAACTATGGCTACACCTTC. The chain carries TRBV14 and TRBJ1-2, with unresolved D. CDR1 SGHDN and CDR2 FVKESK come from the germline V gene. Trimming stripped 6 bases from V and 1 base from J, with 9 bases between. The CDR3 is made up of 13 amino acids.

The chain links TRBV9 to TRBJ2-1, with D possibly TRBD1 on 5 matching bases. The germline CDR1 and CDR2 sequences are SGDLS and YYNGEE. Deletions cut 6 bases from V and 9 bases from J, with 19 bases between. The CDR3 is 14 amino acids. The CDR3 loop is CASTPTPGWLEQFF. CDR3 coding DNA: TGTGCCAGCACCCCAACCCCAGGGTGGCTTGAGCAGTTCTTC.

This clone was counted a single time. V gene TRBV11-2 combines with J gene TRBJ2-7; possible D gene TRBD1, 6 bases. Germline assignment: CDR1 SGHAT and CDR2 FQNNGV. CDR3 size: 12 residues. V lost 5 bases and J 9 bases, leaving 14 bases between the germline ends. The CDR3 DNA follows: TGTGCCAGCAGCCTTCAATGGGACATGCAGTACTTC. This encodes CASSLQWDMQYF.

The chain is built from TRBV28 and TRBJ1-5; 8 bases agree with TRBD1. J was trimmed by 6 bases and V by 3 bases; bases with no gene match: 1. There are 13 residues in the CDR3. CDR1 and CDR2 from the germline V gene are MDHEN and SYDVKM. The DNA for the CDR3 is TGTGCCAGCAGTTTCAGGGGGCTTCAGCCCCAGCATTTT. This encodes CASSFRGLQPQHF.